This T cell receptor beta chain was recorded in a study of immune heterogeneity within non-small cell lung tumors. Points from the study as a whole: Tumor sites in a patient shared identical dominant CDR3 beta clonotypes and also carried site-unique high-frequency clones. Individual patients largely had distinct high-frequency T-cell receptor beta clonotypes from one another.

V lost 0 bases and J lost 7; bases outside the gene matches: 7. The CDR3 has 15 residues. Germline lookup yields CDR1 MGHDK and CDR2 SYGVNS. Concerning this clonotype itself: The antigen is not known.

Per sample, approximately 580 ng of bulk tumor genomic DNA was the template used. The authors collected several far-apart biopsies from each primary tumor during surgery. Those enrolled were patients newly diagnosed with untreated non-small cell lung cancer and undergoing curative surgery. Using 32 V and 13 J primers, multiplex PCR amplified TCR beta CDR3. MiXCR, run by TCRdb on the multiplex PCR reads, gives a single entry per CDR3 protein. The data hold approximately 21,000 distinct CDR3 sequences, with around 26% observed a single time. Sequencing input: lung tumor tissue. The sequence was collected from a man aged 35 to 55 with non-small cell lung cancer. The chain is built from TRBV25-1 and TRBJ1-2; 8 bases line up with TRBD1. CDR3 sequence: CASSEYNARGLGYTF. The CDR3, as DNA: TGTGCCAGCAGTGAATACAATGCCAGGGGGCTTGGCTACACCTTC.